Listed here are 3 T cell receptor beta chains from one sample, sequenced in a study of preoperative IRX-2 immunotherapy in early breast cancer (dated by TCRdb to between 2018 and 2021). To prepare the library, the immunoSEQ multiplex PCR assay was applied. Here the immuneACCESS table is served through TCRdb, limited to in-frame sequences with V and J called. Missing clones are a known gap in these copies; in checked studies unresolved V genes cover under half, and the rest lacks a known reason. The sample table records around 35,000 clones; 90% to 95% of these occur just once. Jointly, the top ten make up roughly 6.7% of the sample. The sample's treatment or condition, from its label and the paper: preoperative locoregional IRX-2 cytokine immunotherapy. Sample collection was performed from a patient treated with IRX-2 immunotherapy. These receptors were obtained from a human donor with breast cancer.

V and J are TRBV6-5 and TRBJ1-1; tentatively, D is TRBD1 (6 bases). CDR1 is MNHEY, CDR2 SVGAGI, per germline. The CDR3 contains 14 residues. Trimming cost V 5 bases and J 0 bases, with 10 bases left between them. For the CDR3, the DNA is TGTGCCAGCAGTAAAGGGGGAGTGAACACTGAAGCTTTCTTT. It yields the protein CASSKGGVNTEAFF.

This chain connects TRBV4-1 to TRBJ2-7, with 8 positions matching TRBD1. With V trimmed by 1 base and J by 2 bases, 4 bases remained unmatched. Germline lookup yields CDR1 MGHRA and CDR2 YSYEKL. The CDR3 loop spans 15 amino acids. In DNA, the CDR3 is TGCGCCAGCAGCCAAGCGACAGGGGAGGCCTACGAGCAGTACTTC. It codes for CASSQATGEAYEQYF.

The chain links TRBV9 to TRBJ1-1; unclear D gene. CDR3 length: 14 amino acids. Trimming stripped 0 bases from V and 0 bases from J, with 6 bases between. Germline CDR1 is SGDLS and CDR2 is YYNGEE. The CDR3 bases are TGTGCCAGCAGCGTAGCCCCTATGAACACTGAAGCTTTCTTT. Translating it yields CASSVAPMNTEAFF.